The 5 T cell receptor beta chains reported below all come from one sample, sequenced in a study of blood T cell repertoires in COVID-19. Assay: immunoSEQ multiplex PCR; the TCRdb copy retains only in-frame clones and omits some. Of fewer than 200,000 clones listed, roughly 84% were seen once; the top ten hold more than 7.5%. Material: peripheral blood. The receptor source for this set is a woman aged 55-70 years with COVID-19, enrolled during active disease.

This sequence joins TRBV2 and TRBJ2-5; D is uncertain. The V gene's germline CDR1 is SNHLY and CDR2 FYNNEI. Trimming took off 5 bases at V and 5 bases at J, with 9 bases between the two ends. The CDR3 runs to 12 residues. CDR3 region: CASSSLSETQYF. CDR3 coding DNA: TGTGCCAGCAGTTCTCTTTCGGAGACCCAGTACTTC.

This chain links TRBV2 with TRBJ2-2, with 10 bases matching TRBD2. V gave up 1 base and J gave up 2 bases; unmatched junction bases: 7. Germline V gene sequence: CDR1 SNHLY, CDR2 FYNNEI. CDR3 size: 18 residues. The CDR3 spells CASSEGLLAGANTGELFF. As DNA, the CDR3 is TGTGCCAGCAGTGAAGGACTCCTAGCGGGGGCTAACACCGGGGAGCTGTTTTTT.

A few counts support this clone. The chain carries TRBV19 and TRBJ2-7, with 10 nucleotides matching TRBD1. The junction had 11 bases not matched to a gene; V was cut back by 4 bases and J by 5 bases. The germline CDR1 and CDR2 sequences are LNHDA and SQIVND (reference sequence). This CDR3 is 16 amino acids long. CDR3: CASSTRTGGELNEQYF. CDR3 DNA: TGTGCCAGTAGTACCCGGACAGGGGGGGAACTTAACGAGCAGTACTTC.

This rearrangement joins TRBV7-6 to TRBJ2-1; 7 nucleotides line up with TRBD1. V was pared by 5 bases and J by 9 bases, with 7 bases of the junction left unmatched. The length of the CDR3 is 13 residues. Germline loops: CDR1 SGHVS, CDR2 FNYEAQ. Written as DNA, the CDR3 is TGTGCCAGCAGCCGACGACAGGGAACTGAGCAGTTCTTC. This sequence encodes CASSRRQGTEQFF. The whole variable domain, filled in from reference TRBV7-6 and TRBJ2-1, reads GAGVSQSPRYKVTKRGQDVALRCDPISGHVSLYWYRQALGQGPEFLTYFNYEAQQDKSGLPNDRFSAERPEGSISTLTIQRTEQRDSAMYRCASSRRQGTEQFFGPGTRLTVL.

This chain connects TRBV3-1 (or the pseudogene TRBV3-2) to TRBJ2-6, with a tentative D call TRBD1 (6 bases). V lost 5 bases and J 2 bases, leaving 13 bases between the germline ends. This CDR3 is built from 16 residues. From germline, CDR1 is LGHDT and CDR2 YNNKEL (reference sequence). DNA of the CDR3: TGTGCCAGCAGCTCCTACCGGACAGCTGGGGCCAACGTCCTGACTTTC. Translated, it gives CASSSYRTAGANVLTF.